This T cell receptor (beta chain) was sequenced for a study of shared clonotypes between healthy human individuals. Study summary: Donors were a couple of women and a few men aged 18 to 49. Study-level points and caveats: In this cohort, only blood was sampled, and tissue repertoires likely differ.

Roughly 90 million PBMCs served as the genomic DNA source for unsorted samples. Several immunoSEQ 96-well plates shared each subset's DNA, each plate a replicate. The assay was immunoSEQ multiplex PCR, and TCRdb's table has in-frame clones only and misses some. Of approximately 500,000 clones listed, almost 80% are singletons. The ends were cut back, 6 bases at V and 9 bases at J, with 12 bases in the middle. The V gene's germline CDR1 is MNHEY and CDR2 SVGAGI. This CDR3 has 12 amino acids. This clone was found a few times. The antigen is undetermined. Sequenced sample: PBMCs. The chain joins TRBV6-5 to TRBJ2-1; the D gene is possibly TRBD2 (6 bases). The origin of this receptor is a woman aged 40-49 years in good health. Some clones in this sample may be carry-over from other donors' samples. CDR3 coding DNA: TGTGCCAGCAGGAGACTAGTCGGTGAGCAGTTCTTC. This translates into CASRRLVGEQFF.